This T cell receptor (beta chain) was found in a study of post-analysis software for immune sequencing data (dated by TCRdb to 2015 to 2017). General notes on the study: Relapsing-remitting, secondary progressive and progressive-relapsing multiple sclerosis were recorded as disease courses, and subtype annotation was lacking for some patients. The multiple sclerosis patient repertoires were compared with under 13 previously published healthy control repertoires from donors aged 6 to 25 years. A subset of samples was prepared in parallel using single-end sample barcoding, then pooled and co-amplified after Illumina adapter ligation. What the research found in general, with its limitations: The control group was slightly older than the multiple sclerosis patient group. Multiple sclerosis patients had significantly lower normalized Chao1 diversity than controls, a result that suggests substantial peripheral T-cell clonal expansion. Significantly higher frequencies in patients than in controls were found for five or six TRBV segments, including TRBV5-6, TRBV5-1 and TRBV20-1. Direct clustering with F measure showed strong co-clustering of samples prepared in the same batch, prompting a batch-effect correction.

TCR beta repertoires were profiled from peripheral blood of 13 young patients with multiple sclerosis to demonstrate the VDJtools post-analysis software. The multiple sclerosis patients were children and adolescents between 6 and 15 years of age. In regard to this clonotype: The target of this receptor is not known. Base qualities are missing; no much larger clone stands one base away.

The library was built by means of PCR. The reads were generated on an Illumina HiSeq 2500. To reduce PCR and sequencing biases, unique molecular identifiers were incorporated into the TCR beta cDNA libraries. Roughly 0.5 million cDNA molecules were obtained per 1 to 10 million input T cells, so each molecule approximated one T cell. Patient libraries were prepared and sequenced with the same protocol used for the earlier healthy control dataset. Within a given batch, samples were prepared together, multiplexed and sequenced on the same HiSeq lane. For the original study's pipeline: MIGEC handled the raw barcoded reads, throwing out single-read molecular identifier groups before consensus assembly and CDR3 extraction. Clonotype tables were post-analysed with VDJtools, normalizing diversity by down-sampling all datasets to the smallest sample size. Repertoire overlap clustering matched CDR3 amino acid but not nucleotide sequences to correct batch-related cross-sample contamination. Using fastp trimming at Q25 and MiXCR clonotype assembly, TCRdb reanalyzed the public sequencing data and kept in-frame beta chains. Rows with one shared CDR3 protein collapse into an entry with the most common genes and DNA. Clone size and V and J calls follow TCRdb, not the original study. A total of about 560,000 distinct CDR3 sequences appear in this sample, 44% of them only once. Jointly, the top ten make up about 1.8% of the sample.

The germline V gene encodes CDR1 SGHTA and CDR2 FQGTGA. The germline ends are 14 bases apart after V is trimmed by 5 bases and J by 0 bases. The CDR3 numbers 16 residues from cysteine through phenylalanine. CDR3 DNA only is kept here, 48 bases in frame from base 1. Sequencing was performed on blood. The sequence is built from TRBV7-3 and TRBJ2-1; the D gene is unclear. The receptor comes from a girl between 10 and 17 years old with multiple sclerosis. The CDR3 protein is CASSLRPFSSYNEQFF. DNA sequence: TGTGCCAGCAGCCTTAGACCTTTCTCCTCCTACAATGAGCAGTTCTTC.